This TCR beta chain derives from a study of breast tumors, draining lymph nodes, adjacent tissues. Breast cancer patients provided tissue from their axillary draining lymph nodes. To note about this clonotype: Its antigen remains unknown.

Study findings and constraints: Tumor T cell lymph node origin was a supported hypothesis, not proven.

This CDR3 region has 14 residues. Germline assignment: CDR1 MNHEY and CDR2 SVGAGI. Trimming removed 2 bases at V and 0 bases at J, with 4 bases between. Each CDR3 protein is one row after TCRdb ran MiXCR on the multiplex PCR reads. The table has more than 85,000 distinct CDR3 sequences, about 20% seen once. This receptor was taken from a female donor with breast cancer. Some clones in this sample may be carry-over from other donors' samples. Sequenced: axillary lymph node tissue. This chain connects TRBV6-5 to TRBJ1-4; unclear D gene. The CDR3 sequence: CASSYTATNEKLFF. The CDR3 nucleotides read TGTGCCAGCAGTTACACGGCAACTAATGAAAAACTGTTTTTT.